Presented here are 2 T cell receptor beta chains from one specimen sequenced in a study of OX40 agonist ivuxolimab in advanced cancers. Libraries were prepared by immunoSEQ multiplex PCR; TCRdb keeps only in-frame clonotypes and omits some of them. Among roughly 66,000 clones listed, 83% were seen once. The source was CD4+ or CD8+ T cells sorted from blood, collected in a trial of the OX40 agonist ivuxolimab. The receptors stem from an adult with an advanced solid tumor such as melanoma, head and neck, liver or kidney cancer.

This chain links TRBV30 with TRBJ1-6; D is possibly TRBD1 (5 bases). This CDR3 has 14 residues. V lost 0 bases to trimming and J lost 10 bases, with 13 bases between them. Per the germline V gene, CDR1 is GTSNPN and CDR2 is SVGIG (reference sequence). The CDR3 loop reads CAWSVRGKHSPLHF. CDR3 sequence (DNA): TGTGCCTGGAGTGTAAGGGGCAAGCACTCACCCCTCCACTTT.

J is TRBJ1-5 and V is TRBV4-1; D gene unclear. Germline assignment: CDR1 MGHRA and CDR2 YSYEKL. The CDR3 totals 18 residues. Trimming cost V 2 bases and J 6 bases, with 23 bases left between them. The CDR3 bases are TGCGCCAGCAGCCAACCCCTTTCAAGGGCGAGGGTGGGTCAGCCCCAGCATTTT. As protein: CASSQPLSRARVGQPQHF.